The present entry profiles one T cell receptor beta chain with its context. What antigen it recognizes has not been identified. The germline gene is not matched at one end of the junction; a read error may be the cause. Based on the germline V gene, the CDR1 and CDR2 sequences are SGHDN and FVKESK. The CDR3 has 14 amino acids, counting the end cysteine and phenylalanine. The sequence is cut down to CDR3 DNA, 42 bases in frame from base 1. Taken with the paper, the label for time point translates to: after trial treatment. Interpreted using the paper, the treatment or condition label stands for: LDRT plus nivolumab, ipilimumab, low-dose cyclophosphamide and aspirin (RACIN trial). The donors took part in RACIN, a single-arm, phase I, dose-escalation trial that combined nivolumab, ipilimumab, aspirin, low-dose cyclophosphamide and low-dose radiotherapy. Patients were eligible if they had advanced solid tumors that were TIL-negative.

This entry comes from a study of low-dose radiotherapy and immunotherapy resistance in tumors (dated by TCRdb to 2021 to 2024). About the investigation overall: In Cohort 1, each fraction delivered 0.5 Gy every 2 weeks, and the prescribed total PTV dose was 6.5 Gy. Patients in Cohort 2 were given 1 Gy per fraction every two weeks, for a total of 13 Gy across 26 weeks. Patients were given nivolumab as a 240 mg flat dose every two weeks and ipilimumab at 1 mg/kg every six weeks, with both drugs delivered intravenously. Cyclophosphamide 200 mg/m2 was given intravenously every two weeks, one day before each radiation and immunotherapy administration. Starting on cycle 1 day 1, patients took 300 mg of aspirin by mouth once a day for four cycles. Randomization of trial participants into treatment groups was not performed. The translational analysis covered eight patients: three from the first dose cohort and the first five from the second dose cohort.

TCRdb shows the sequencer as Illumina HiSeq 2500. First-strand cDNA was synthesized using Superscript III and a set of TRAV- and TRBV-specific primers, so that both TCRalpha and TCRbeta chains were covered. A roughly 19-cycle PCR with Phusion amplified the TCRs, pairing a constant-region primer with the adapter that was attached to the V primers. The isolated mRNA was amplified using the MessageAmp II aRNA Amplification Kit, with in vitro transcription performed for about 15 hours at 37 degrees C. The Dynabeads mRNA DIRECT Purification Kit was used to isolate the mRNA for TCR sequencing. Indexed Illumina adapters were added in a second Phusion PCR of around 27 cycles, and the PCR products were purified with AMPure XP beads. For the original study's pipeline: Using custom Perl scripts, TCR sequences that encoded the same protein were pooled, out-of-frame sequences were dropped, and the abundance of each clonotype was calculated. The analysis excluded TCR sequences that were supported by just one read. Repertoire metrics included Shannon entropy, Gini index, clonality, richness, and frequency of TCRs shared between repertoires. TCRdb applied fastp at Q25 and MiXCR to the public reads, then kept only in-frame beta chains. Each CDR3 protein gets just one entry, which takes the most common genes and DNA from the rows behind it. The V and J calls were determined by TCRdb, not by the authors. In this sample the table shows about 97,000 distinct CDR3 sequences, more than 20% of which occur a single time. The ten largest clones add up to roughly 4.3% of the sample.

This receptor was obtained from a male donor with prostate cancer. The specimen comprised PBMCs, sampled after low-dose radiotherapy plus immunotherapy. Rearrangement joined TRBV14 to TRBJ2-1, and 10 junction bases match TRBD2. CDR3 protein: CASSSSGGDNEQLF. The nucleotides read TGTGCCAGCAGTTCCAGCGGGGGGGACAATGAGCAGCTCTTC.